The 22 T cell receptor beta chains presented below share a single source sample, sequenced in a study of siplizumab effects on memory and regulatory T cells. The repertoire was sequenced with immunoSEQ multiplex PCR; TCRdb's copy has only in-frame clones and lacks some. Here the sample spans about 91,000 clones, 93% being singletons. Sequencing was done on a sample of CD8+ T cells sorted from blood. Receptors were obtained from a human donor in good health.

The CDR3 reads CASSQSWSPDEQYF. CDR3 bases: TGCGCCAGCAGCCAGTCTTGGAGTCCGGACGAGCAGTACTTC. The J gene is TRBJ2-7, the V gene TRBV4-3; no definite D call. The CDR3 extends over 14 amino acids. The V gene's germline CDR1 is LGHNA and CDR2 YSLEER. Trimming cost V 3 bases and J 5 bases, with 14 bases left between them.

CDR3 sequence (DNA): TGTGCCAGCAGCTTAGCAGTAGGGAATGAAAAACTGTTTTTT. It is translated as CASSLAVGNEKLFF. V usage is TRBV7-6 and J usage is TRBJ1-4; D is unresolved. The length of the CDR3 is 14 residues. CDR1 and CDR2 from the germline V gene are SGHVS and FNYEAQ. Trimming stripped 0 bases from V and 5 bases from J, with 7 bases between.

The genes are TRBV12-5 and TRBJ1-3; weak D call: TRBD1 (6 bases). The germline V and J ends were trimmed by 4 bases and 4 bases, with 11 bases remaining between them. The V gene's germline CDR1 is LGHNT and CDR2 FRNRAP. This CDR3 spans 14 amino acids. The CDR3 is CASGSDSSGNTIYF. CDR3 nucleotides: TGTGCTAGTGGTTCGGACAGTTCGGGAAACACCATATATTTT. Drawing the rest from reference TRBV12-5 and TRBJ1-3, the complete variable domain is DARVTQTPRHKVTEMGQEVTMRCQPILGHNTVFWYRQTMMQGLELLAYFRNRAPLDDSGMPKDRFSAEMPDATLATLKIQPSEPRDSAVYFCASGSDSSGNTIYFGEGSWLTVV.

The chain uses TRBV7-8 and TRBJ2-1, with D perhaps being TRBD1 or TRBD2 (5 bases each). The CDR3 is 12 amino acids. Per the germline V gene, CDR1 is SGHVS and CDR2 is FQNEAQ. Trimming removed 5 bases from V and 8 bases from J, with 10 bases in between. The CDR3 region has the DNA TGTGCCAGCAGCGTTAGGGGAGATGAGCAGTTCTTC. It is translated as CASSVRGDEQFF.

CDR3 sequence reads: CAWSPGYNEQFF. In DNA form, the CDR3 reads TGTGCCTGGAGCCCCGGATACAATGAGCAGTTCTTC. The chain recombines TRBV30 with TRBJ2-1; no firm D call. V lost 3 bases, J lost 4 bases, and 7 bases lay in between. The CDR3 spans 12 residues. Germline V gene lookup returns CDR1 GTSNPN and CDR2 SVGIG (reference sequence).

The DNA for the CDR3 is TGCGCCAGCAGCCAAGTAGGGGACAGTTCCTACGAGCAGTACTTC. This sequence encodes CASSQVGDSSYEQYF. V is TRBV4-1 and J is TRBJ2-7; 7 bases match TRBD1. With V trimmed by 1 base and J by 1 base, 4 bases remained unmatched. CDR1 and CDR2 (germline): MGHRA, YSYEKL. There are 15 residues in the CDR3.

The chain recombines TRBV6-5 with TRBJ2-5; D might be TRBD1 or TRBD2, each matching 6 bases. CDR1 and CDR2 from the germline V gene are MNHEY and SVGAGI. The CDR3 extends over 13 amino acids. Trimming stripped 2 bases from V and 7 bases from J, with 11 bases between. CDR3 region: CASSYGGQGTQYF. The CDR3 nucleotides are TGTGCCAGCAGTTACGGGGGGCAGGGGACCCAGTACTTC.

The chain couples TRBV6-5 to TRBJ2-7; the D is unclear. This CDR3 is built from 13 residues. CDR1 MNHEY and CDR2 SVGAGI come from the germline V gene. Trimming took 6 bases from V and 3 from J, leaving 12 bases between them. The CDR3 nucleotides are TGTGCCAGCAGGTCCAGAGAGAGCTACGAGCAGTACTTC. Translated: CASRSRESYEQYF.

The chain joins TRBV5-6 to TRBJ2-3; the D gene is possibly TRBD1 (7 bases). The CDR3 loop spans 12 amino acids. Germline V gives CDR1 SGHDT, CDR2 YYEEEE. V was clipped by 4 bases and J by 6 bases, with 9 bases between them. CDR3 residues: CASSPGGDTQYF. The CDR3 DNA is TGTGCCAGCAGCCCAGGGGGGGATACGCAGTATTTT. Based on the CDR3 plus reference TRBV5-6 and TRBJ2-3, the full variable domain is DAGVTQSPTHLIKTRGQQVTLRCSPKSGHDTVSWYQQALGQGPQFIFQYYEEEERQRGNFPDRFSGHQFPNYSSELNVNALLLGDSALYLCASSPGGDTQYFGPGTRLTVL.

J is TRBJ1-1 and V is TRBV7-3; no clear D gene. Germline values: CDR1 SGHTA, CDR2 FQGTGA. The length of the CDR3 is 13 residues. Trimming removed 3 bases at V and 0 bases at J, with 5 bases between. The CDR3 coding sequence is TGTGCCAGCAGCTTTGAAGTGAACACTGAAGCTTTCTTT. Amino acids: CASSFEVNTEAFF.

The V and J genes are TRBV6-1 and TRBJ1-2; perhaps TRBD1 as D (5 bases). The germline V and J ends were trimmed by 1 base and 7 bases, with 22 bases remaining between them. Germline V CDR1 and CDR2: MNHNS, SASEGT. This CDR3 has 17 residues. CDR3 sequence (DNA): TGTGCCAGCAGTGAAGGAGCATCGGGGGGACCGAGCTCTGGCTACACCTTC. Encoded protein: CASSEGASGGPSSGYTF.

The chain links TRBV7-6 to TRBJ1-6; no clear D gene. Trimming left V 4 bases short and J 7 bases short, with 11 bases between. There are 14 residues in the CDR3. The germline gives CDR1 SGHVS, CDR2 FNYEAQ. Here the CDR3 reads CASSSGPVNSPLHF. The CDR3, as DNA: TGTGCCAGCAGCTCCGGGCCAGTAAATTCACCCCTCCACTTT.

This chain joins TRBV7-9 and TRBJ1-2; 7 bases map to TRBD1. The CDR3 covers 17 residues. The J segment lost 2 bases and the V segment lost 5 bases, leaving 14 bases of the junction unmatched. The germline V gene encodes CDR1 SEHNR and CDR2 FQNEAQ (reference sequence). CDR3 DNA sequence: TGTGCCAGCAGCAATCTTCAGACAGGGTGGATCAACTATGGCTACACCTTC. Its protein is CASSNLQTGWINYGYTF. The full variable domain, rest sourced from reference TRBV7-9 and TRBJ1-2, is DTGVSQNPRHKITKRGQNVTFRCDPISEHNRLYWYRQTLGQGPEFLTYFQNEAQLEKSRLLSDRFSAERPKGSFSTLEIQRTEQGDSAMYLCASSNLQTGWINYGYTFGSGTRLTVV.

This rearrangement joins TRBV14 to TRBJ2-7; D uncertain. In germline, CDR1 is SGHDN, CDR2 FVKESK. The germline V and J ends were trimmed by 1 base and 4 bases, with 14 bases remaining between them. The CDR3 has 15 residues. CDR3 DNA sequence: TGTGCCAGCAGCCAAGTTGTTGGTCTGGGATACGAGCAGTACTTC. Its translation: CASSQVVGLGYEQYF.

The DNA of the CDR3 is TGTGCCAGCAGTGGGCAGGGGACAGATACGCAGTATTTT. Its translation is CASSGQGTDTQYF. The chain joins TRBV7-9 to TRBJ2-3; D possibly corresponds to TRBD1 (6 bases). The ends were cut back, 6 bases at V and 3 bases at J, with 10 bases in the middle. From germline, CDR1 is SEHNR and CDR2 FQNEAQ (reference sequence). The CDR3 has 13 amino acids.

The chain recombines TRBV19 with TRBJ2-1; D is possibly TRBD1 (6 bases). Germline V lookup: CDR1 LNHDA, CDR2 SQIVND (reference sequence). This CDR3 has 14 residues. V lost 1 base, J lost 2 bases, and 6 bases lay in between. The CDR3 coding sequence is TGTGCCAGTAGTATAGGGGACACCTACAATGAGCAGTTCTTC. It is translated as CASSIGDTYNEQFF. The whole variable domain, remainder taken from reference TRBV19 and TRBJ2-1, is DGGITQSPKYLFRKEGQNVTLSCEQNLNHDAMYWYRQDPGQGLRLIYYSQIVNDFQKGDIAEGYSVSREKKESFPLTVTSAQKNPTAFYLCASSIGDTYNEQFFGPGTRLTVL.

The rearrangement joins TRBV14 to TRBJ1-2; TRBD1 might be the D (5 bases). Trimming pared 1 base from V and 4 bases from J, leaving 16 bases between. CDR1 is SGHDN and CDR2 is FVKESK in the germline V gene. CDR3 length: 16 amino acids. This chain's CDR3 is CASSQGGEGTAYGYTF. DNA for the CDR3: TGTGCCAGCAGCCAAGGTGGGGAAGGGACGGCCTATGGCTACACCTTC. Combining the CDR3 with reference TRBV14 and TRBJ1-2 gives the whole variable domain EAGVTQFPSHSVIEKGQTVTLRCDPISGHDNLYWYRRVMGKEIKFLLHFVKESKQDESGMPNNRFLAERTGGTYSTLKVQPAELEDSGVYFCASSQGGEGTAYGYTFGSGTRLTVV.

V is TRBV6-6 and J is TRBJ1-1; D is unclear. Germline CDR1 reads MNHNY; CDR2 reads SVGAGI (reference sequence). The V and J ends lost 0 bases and 5 bases respectively, with 10 bases between them. This CDR3 region has 14 residues. CDR3 bases: TGTGCCAGCAGTTACTCAGGGTCAGGTACTGAAGCTTTCTTT. It encodes CASSYSGSGTEAFF.

The chain's CDR3 is CASSLLRTSGTDTQYF. The CDR3 DNA reads as TGTGCCAGCAGTTTATTACGGACTAGCGGAACAGATACGCAGTATTTT. This sequence joins TRBV27 and TRBJ2-3; 10 bases line up with TRBD2. Trimming removed 1 base from V and 3 bases from J; junction bases left unmatched: 4. In germline, CDR1 is MNHEY, CDR2 SMNVEV (reference sequence). The CDR3 is 16 amino acids.

The chain is built from TRBV6-1 and TRBJ2-5, with TRBD2 identical over 8 bases. The length of the CDR3 is 15 residues. With 1 base clipped from V and 5 bases from J, the junction kept 6 bases outside the gene matches. Germline CDR1 and CDR2: MNHNS and SASEGT. Written as DNA, the CDR3 is TGTGCCAGCAGTGAAGGAGCGGGAGCCCGGGAGACCCAGTACTTC. Amino acid sequence: CASSEGAGARETQYF.

The chain combines TRBV7-9 with TRBJ2-7; D gene ambiguous. Trimming took off 3 bases at V and 3 bases at J, with 9 bases between the two ends. This CDR3 contains 13 residues. CDR1 and CDR2 (germline): SEHNR, FQNEAQ (reference sequence). The CDR3 reads CASSFTNDYEQYF. CDR3 bases: TGTGCCAGCAGCTTCACTAATGACTACGAGCAGTACTTC.

CDR3 bases: TGTGCCAGAAGGATCATGAACACTGAAGCTTTCTTT. This sequence encodes CARRIMNTEAFF. The J gene is TRBJ1-1, the V gene TRBV5-3; the D is unclear. TRBV5-3 is labeled an ORF, and its function is uncertain. This CDR3 is built from 12 residues. Between the trimmed V and J ends, which lost 5 bases and 0 bases, there was a span of 5 bases.